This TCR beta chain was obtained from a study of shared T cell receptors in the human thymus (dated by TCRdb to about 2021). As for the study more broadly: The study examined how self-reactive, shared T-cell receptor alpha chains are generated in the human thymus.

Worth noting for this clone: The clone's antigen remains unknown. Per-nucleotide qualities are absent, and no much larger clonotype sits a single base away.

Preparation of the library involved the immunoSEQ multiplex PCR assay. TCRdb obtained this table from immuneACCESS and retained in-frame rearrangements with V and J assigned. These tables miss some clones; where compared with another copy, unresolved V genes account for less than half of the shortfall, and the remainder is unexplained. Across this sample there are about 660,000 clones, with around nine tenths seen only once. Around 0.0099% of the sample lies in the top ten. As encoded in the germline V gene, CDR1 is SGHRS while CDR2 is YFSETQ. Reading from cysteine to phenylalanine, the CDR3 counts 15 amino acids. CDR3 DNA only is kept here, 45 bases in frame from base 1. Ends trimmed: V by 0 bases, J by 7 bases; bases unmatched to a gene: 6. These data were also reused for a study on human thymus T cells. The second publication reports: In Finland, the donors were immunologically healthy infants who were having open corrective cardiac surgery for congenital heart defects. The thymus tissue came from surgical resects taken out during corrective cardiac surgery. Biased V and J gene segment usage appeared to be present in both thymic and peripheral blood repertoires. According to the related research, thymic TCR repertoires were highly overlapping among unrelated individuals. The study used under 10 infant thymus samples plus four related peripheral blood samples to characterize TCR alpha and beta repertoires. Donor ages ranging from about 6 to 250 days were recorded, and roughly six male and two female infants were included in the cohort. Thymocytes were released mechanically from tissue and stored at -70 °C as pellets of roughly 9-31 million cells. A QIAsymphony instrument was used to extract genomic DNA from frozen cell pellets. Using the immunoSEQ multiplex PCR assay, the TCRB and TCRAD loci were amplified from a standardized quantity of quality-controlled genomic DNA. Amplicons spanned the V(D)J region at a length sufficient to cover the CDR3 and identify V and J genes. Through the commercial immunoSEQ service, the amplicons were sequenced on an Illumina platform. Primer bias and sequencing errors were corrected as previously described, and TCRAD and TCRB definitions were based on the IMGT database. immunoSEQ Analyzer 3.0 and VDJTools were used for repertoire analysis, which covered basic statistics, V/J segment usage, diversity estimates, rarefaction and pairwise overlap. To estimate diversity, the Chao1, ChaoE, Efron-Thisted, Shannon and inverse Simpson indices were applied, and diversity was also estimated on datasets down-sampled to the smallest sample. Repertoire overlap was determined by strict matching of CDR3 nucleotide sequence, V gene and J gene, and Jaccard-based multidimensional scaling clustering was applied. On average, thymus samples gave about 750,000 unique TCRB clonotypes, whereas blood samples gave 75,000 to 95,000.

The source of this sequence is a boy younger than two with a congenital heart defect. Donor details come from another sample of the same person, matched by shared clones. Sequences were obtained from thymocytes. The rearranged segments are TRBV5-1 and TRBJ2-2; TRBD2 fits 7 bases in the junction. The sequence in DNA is TGCGCCAGCAGCTTGGCCGGGAGGCCTAGCGGGGAGCTGTTTTTT. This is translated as CASSLAGRPSGELFF.